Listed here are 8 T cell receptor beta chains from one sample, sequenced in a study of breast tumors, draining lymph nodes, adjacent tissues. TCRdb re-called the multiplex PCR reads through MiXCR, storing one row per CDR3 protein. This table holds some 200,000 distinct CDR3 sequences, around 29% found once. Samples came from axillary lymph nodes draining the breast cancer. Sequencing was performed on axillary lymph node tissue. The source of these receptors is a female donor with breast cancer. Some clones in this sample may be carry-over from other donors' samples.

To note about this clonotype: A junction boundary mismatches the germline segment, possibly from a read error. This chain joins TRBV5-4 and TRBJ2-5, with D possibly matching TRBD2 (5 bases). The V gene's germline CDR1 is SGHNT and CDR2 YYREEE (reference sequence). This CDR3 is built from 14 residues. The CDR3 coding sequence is TGTGCCAGCAGTGACGGAGGAGGAGGAGAGACCCGGTACTTT. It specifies CASSDGGGGETRYF.

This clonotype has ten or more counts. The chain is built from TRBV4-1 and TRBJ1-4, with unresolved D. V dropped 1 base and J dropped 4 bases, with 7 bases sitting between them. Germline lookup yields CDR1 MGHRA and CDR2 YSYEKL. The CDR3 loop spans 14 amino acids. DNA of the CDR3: TGCGCCAGCAGCCAAGCGCGCAATAATGAAAAACTGTTTTTT. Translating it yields CASSQARNNEKLFF.

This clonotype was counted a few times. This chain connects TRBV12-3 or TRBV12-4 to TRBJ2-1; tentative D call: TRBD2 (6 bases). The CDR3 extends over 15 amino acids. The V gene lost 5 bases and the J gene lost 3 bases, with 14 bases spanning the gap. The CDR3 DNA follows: TGTGCCAGCAGTCACACGGGCGGGAACTACAATGAGCAGTTCTTC. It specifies CASSHTGGNYNEQFF.

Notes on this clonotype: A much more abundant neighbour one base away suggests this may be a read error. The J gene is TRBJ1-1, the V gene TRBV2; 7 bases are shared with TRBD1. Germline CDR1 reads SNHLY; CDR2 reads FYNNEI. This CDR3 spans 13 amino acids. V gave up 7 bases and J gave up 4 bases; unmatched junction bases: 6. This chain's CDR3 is CASNDRVGTEAFF. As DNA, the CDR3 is TGTGCCAGCAATGACAGGGTCGGCACTGAAGCTTTCTTT. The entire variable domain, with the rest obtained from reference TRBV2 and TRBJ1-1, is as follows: EPEVTQTPSHQVTQMGQEVILRCVPISNHLYFYWYRQILGQKVEFLVSFYNNEISEKSEIFDDQFSVERPDGSNFTLKIRSTKLEDSAMYFCASNDRVGTEAFFGQGTRLTVV.

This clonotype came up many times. The CDR3 loop reads CASSSGGTGYTGELFF. The CDR3 DNA reads TGTGCCAGCAGCTCTGGCGGGACAGGTTACACCGGGGAGCTGTTTTTT. This rearrangement joins TRBV5-4 to TRBJ2-2, with 8 bases lining up with TRBD1. With 3 bases clipped from V and 3 bases from J, the junction kept 7 bases outside the gene matches. The CDR3 is 16 amino acids. The germline CDR1 and CDR2 sequences are SGHNT and YYREEE (reference sequence).

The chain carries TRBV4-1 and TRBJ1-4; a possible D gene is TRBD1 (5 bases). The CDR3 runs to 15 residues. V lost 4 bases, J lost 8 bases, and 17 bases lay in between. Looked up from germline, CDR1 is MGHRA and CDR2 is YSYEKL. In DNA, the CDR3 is TGCGCCAGCAGCCTGCAGGGACTCCGGGAGGAAAAACTGTTTTTT. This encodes CASSLQGLREEKLFF.

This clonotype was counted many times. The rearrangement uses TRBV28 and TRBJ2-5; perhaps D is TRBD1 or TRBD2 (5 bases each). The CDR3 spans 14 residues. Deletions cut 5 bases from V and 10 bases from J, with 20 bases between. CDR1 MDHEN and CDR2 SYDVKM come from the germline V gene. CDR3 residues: CASSPGTAQRFQYF. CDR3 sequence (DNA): TGTGCCAGCAGTCCAGGGACCGCTCAGCGGTTCCAGTACTTC.

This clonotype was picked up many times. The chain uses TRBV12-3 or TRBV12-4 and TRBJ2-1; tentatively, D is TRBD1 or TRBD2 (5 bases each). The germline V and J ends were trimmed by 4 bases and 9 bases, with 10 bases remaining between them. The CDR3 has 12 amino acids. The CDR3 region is CASSSGTSEQFF. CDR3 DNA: TGTGCCAGCAGTTCCGGGACCAGTGAGCAGTTCTTC.